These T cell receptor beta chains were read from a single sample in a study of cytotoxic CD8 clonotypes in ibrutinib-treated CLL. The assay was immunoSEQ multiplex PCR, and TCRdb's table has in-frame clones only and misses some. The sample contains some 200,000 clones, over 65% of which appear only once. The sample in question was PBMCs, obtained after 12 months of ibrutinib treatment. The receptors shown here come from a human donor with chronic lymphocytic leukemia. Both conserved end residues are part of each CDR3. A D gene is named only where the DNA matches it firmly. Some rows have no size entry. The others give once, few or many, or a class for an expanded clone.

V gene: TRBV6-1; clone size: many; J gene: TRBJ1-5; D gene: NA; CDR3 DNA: TGTGCCAGCAGTGACAGGGGAAGAGGGAGCAATCAGCCCCAGCATTTT; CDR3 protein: CASSDRGRGSNQPQHF
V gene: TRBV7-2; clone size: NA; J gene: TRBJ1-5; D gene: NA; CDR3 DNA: TGTGCCAGCAGCTTAGGTAAACCCCAGCATTTT; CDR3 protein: CASSLGKPQHF
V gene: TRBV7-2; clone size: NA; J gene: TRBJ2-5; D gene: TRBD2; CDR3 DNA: TGTGCCAGCCTGACTAGCGGTCGTCAAGAGACCCAGTACTTC; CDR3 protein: CASLTSGRQETQYF
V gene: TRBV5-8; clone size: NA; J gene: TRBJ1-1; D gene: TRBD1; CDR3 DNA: TGTGCCAGCAGCGTTGACAGGGCTTACACTGAAGCTTTCTTT; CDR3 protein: CASSVDRAYTEAFF
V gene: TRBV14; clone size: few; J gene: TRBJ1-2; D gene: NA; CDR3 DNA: TGTGCCAGCAGCCAAGATCTGGGTATCAAAGGCTACACCTTC; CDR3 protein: CASSQDLGIKGYTF
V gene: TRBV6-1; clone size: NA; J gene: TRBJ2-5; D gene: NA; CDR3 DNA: TGTGCCAGCAGTGAAGCATCGGCCAGGCTAGTGAAGACCCAGTACTTC; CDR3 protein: CASSEASARLVKTQYF
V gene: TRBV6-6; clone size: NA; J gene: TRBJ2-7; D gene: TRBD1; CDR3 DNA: TGTGCCAGCAATTCCCTCGGGACAGGAGCCTACGAGCAGTACTTC; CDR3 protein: CASNSLGTGAYEQYF
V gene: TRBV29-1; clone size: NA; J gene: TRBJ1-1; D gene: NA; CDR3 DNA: TGCAGCGTTGGGGCGAACACTGAAGCTTTCTTT; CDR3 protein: CSVGANTEAFF
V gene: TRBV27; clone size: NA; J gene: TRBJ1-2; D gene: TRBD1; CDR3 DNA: TGTGCCAGCATCCCGACAGGGAAGGCCTTTAACTATGGCTACACCTTC; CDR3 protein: CASIPTGKAFNYGYTF
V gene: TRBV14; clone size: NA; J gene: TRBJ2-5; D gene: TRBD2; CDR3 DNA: TGTGCCAGCAGCCAAGAGGGGGAGGGTCTTTCGGAGACCCAGTACTTC; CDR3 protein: CASSQEGEGLSETQYF
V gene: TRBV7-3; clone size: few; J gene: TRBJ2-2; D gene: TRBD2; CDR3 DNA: TGTGCCAGCAGCTCCCCCCGGGGCGGGAGGGACACCGGGGAGCTGTTTTTT; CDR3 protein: CASSSPRGGRDTGELFF
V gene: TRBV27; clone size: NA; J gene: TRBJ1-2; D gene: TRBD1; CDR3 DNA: TGTGCCAGCAGTTTATCCCTAACAGGGGTCTATGGCTACACCTTC; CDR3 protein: CASSLSLTGVYGYTF
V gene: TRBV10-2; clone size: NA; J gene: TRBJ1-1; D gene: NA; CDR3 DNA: TGCGCCAGCAGTGTAGCGGGGGGCACTGAAGCTTTCTTT; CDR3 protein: CASSVAGGTEAFF
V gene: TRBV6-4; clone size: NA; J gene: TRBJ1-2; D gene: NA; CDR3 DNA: TGTGCCAGCAGTGACCTCTATGGCTACACCTTC; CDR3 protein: CASSDLYGYTF
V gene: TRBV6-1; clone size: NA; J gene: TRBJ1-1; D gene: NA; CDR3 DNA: TGTGCCAGCAGTCTAGTCTTTGGGAACACTGAAGCTTTCTTT; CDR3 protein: CASSLVFGNTEAFF
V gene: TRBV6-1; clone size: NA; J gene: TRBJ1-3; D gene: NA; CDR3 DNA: TGTGCCAGCAGTCTAGACAGGCCTGGAAACACCATATATTTT; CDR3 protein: CASSLDRPGNTIYF
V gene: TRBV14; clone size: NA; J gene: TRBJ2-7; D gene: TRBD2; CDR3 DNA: TGTGCCAGCAGCCAAGATCTGGGACTAGCGATTCACTTC; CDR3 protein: CASSQDLGLAIHF
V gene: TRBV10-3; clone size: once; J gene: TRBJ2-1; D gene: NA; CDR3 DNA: TGTGCCATCACAAGCCCCACACAGGGAAGGAATGAGCAGTTCTTC; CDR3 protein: CAITSPTQGRNEQFF
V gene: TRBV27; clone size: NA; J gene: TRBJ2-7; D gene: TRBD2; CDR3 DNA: TGTGCCAGCAGTTTACGCGTGACTAGCGGGAGTTACGAGCAGTACTTC; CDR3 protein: CASSLRVTSGSYEQYF
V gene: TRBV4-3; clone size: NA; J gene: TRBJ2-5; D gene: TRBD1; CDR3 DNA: TGCGCCAGCAGCCAAGACCGGGACAGTGGCCGAGAGACCCAGTACTTC; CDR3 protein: CASSQDRDSGRETQYF
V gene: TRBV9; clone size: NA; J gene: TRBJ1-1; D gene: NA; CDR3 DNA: TGTGCCAGCAGCGGGCAATTATACACTGAAGCTTTCTTT; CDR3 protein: CASSGQLYTEAFF
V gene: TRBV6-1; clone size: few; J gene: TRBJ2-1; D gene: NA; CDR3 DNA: TGTGCCAGCAGTGAAGGGCTCTTGACGAATGAGCAGTTCTTC; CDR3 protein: CASSEGLLTNEQFF
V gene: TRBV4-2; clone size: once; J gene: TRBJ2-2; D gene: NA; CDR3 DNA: TGTGCCAGCAGCCGAACAGGGATCGGGGAGCTGTTTTTT; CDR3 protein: CASSRTGIGELFF
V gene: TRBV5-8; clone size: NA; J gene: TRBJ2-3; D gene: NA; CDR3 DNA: TGTGCCAGCAGCTTGGGTGGAGAGATGGATACGCAGTATTTT; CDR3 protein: CASSLGGEMDTQYF
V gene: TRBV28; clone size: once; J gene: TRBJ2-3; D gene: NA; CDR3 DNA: TGTGCCAGCGGGAGGATTTCCACAGATACGCAGTATTTT; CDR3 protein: CASGRISTDTQYF
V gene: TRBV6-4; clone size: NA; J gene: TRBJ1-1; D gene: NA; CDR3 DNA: TGTGCCAGCAGTGACTCGAAGCCTACGAACACTGAAGCTTTCTTT; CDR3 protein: CASSDSKPTNTEAFF
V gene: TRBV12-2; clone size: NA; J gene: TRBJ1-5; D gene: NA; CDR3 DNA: TGTGCAAGTCGCTTAGCCAAGGAGGGGCGCAATCAGCCCCAGCATTTT; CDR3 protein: CASRLAKEGRNQPQHF
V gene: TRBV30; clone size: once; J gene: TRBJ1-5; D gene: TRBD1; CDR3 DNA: TGTGCCTGGAGTGCCCCAGGGGGCCTAAGCAATCAGCCCCAGCATTTT; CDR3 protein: CAWSAPGGLSNQPQHF
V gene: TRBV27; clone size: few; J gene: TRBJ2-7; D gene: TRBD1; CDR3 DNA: TGTGCCAGCAGTTCACGGGACAGGGGTATCTCCTACGAGCAGTACTTC; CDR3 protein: CASSSRDRGISYEQYF
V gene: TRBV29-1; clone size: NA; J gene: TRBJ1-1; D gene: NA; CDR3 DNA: TGCAGCGGTAGCTCTCCTAGGAACACTGAAGCTTTCTTT; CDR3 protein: CSGSSPRNTEAFF
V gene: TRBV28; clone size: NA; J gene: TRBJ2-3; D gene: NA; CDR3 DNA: TGTGCCAGCAGTTTCGGTGGGAGAGATACGCAGTATTTT; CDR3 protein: CASSFGGRDTQYF
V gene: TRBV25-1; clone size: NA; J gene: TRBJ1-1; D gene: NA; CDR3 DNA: TGTGCCAGCAGTATCAGGGAGGGAACTGAAGCTTTCTTT; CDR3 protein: CASSIREGTEAFF
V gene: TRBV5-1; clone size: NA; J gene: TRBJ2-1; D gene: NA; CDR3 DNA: TGCGCCAGCAGCTTGGTGGCAGGGGCCATTTACAATGAGCAGTTCTTC; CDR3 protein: CASSLVAGAIYNEQFF
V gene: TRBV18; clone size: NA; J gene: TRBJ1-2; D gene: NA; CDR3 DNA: TGTGCCAGCTCACCATCGACGGCGGGCTATGGCTACACCTTC; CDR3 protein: CASSPSTAGYGYTF
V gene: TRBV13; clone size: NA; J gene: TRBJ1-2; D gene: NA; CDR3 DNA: TGTGCCAGCAGCCCCCGAGGCGAATCAACGGGGGATGGCTACACCTTC; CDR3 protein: CASSPRGESTGDGYTF
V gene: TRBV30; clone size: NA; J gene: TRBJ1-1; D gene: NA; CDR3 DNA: TGTGCCTGGAGTGACCGAGTTCGGACAGAAGCTTTCTTT; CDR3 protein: CAWSDRVRTEAFF